These T cell receptor beta chains were read from a single sample in a study of blood T cell repertoires in COVID-19. Sequencing was performed with immunoSEQ multiplex PCR; in TCRdb, only in-frame clones are kept and a portion is missing. The sample comprises around 170,000 clones, around two thirds of which are singletons, and about 3% rests with the top ten. The sequenced sample consisted of peripheral blood. The receptors shown here come from a woman aged 80 or over with acute or convalescent COVID-19. The CDR3 runs from the conserved cysteine through the conserved F or W. D genes are given only for firm matches. The size field is filled for only some rows; it gives once, few, many or a size class.

>TRBV5-1|.|.|TRBJ2-7
TGCGCCAGCAGGCCGGTGGGGCTATCCTACGAGCAGTACTTC
CASRPVGLSYEQYF
>TRBV24-1|.|TRBD1|TRBJ2-5
TGTGCCACCAGTGATTTCCTGGACAGGGGGAACCAAGAGACCCAGTACTTC
CATSDFLDRGNQETQYF
>TRBV28|.|TRBD2|TRBJ2-7
TGTGCCAGCAGTGGCCCGGGAGGGAGAACCTACGAGCAGTACTTC
CASSGPGGRTYEQYF
>TRBV10-3|.|.|TRBJ2-5
TGTGCCATCAGTGAGTCGTTGTGGGAGATCGGAGAGACCCAGTACTTC
CAISESLWEIGETQYF
>TRBV30|.|.|TRBJ1-1
TGTGCCTGGAGTGTACTGGTGAACACTGAAGCTTTCTTT
CAWSVLVNTEAFF
>TRBV6-5|.|.|TRBJ1-4
TGTGCCAGCACCCCGGACACAACCTGGAAGGAAAAACTGTTTTTT
CASTPDTTWKEKLFF
>TRBV7-2|.|TRBD1|TRBJ1-6
TGTGCCAGCAGCTCCCTGCGGACAGGCGGCTCACCCCTCCACTTT
CASSSLRTGGSPLHF
>TRBV9|.|.|TRBJ1-3
TGTGCCAGCAGCGTAGCTCCCCTTCGTAGCTCTGGAAACACCATATATTTT
CASSVAPLRSSGNTIYF
>TRBV15|.|.|TRBJ2-6
TGTGCCACCAGCATTGACAGGTACTCTGGGGCCAACGTCCTGACTTTC
CATSIDRYSGANVLTF
>TRBV19|.|.|TRBJ2-7
TGTGCCAGTAGTCCGAGACAGACCTACGAGCAGTACTTC
CASSPRQTYEQYF
>TRBV2|few|.|TRBJ2-2
TGTGCCAGCGCGAGGACATTGAACACCGGGGAGCTGTTTTTT
CASARTLNTGELFF
>TRBV28|.|TRBD2|TRBJ2-7
TGTGCCAGCAGTTTAGGTTCTAGCGGGGCCTACGAGCAGTACTTC
CASSLGSSGAYEQYF
>TRBV3-1/TRBV3-2|many|TRBD1|TRBJ1-6
TGTGCCAGCAGCCACAATACAGGGGTCTATAATTCACCCCTCCACTTT
CASSHNTGVYNSPLHF
>TRBV19|.|TRBD1|TRBJ1-5
TGTGCCAGTAGTATCAAGACAGGGGGCGGTGGTCAGCCCCAGCATTTT
CASSIKTGGGGQPQHF
>TRBV11-2|.|TRBD2|TRBJ2-1
TGTGCCAGCAGCCCCCTAGCGACGGGAGGGCCTTGGGATGAGCAGTTCTTC
CASSPLATGGPWDEQFF
>TRBV18|few|.|TRBJ2-5
TGTGCCAGCTCACCCGCGGAGACCCAGTACTTC
CASSPAETQYF
>TRBV18|.|TRBD1|TRBJ2-7
TGTGCCAGCTCACCCAGGGGGCCCCCCTACGAGCAGTACTTC
CASSPRGPPYEQYF
>TRBV28|.|.|TRBJ2-3
TGTGCCAGCAGTCCCAGGGTGAGAACAGATACGCAGTATTTT
CASSPRVRTDTQYF
>TRBV29-1|.|.|TRBJ2-3
TGCAGCGTTCTCCCAGATTACCGAGATACGCAGTATTTT
CSVLPDYRDTQYF
>TRBV29-1|few|.|TRBJ1-4
TGCAGCGTTGTAGGGGCCGCTAATGAAAAACTGTTTTTT
CSVVGAANEKLFF
>TRBV6-6|.|TRBD1|TRBJ1-1
TGTGCCAGCAGTACGCGGACAGGGGCGAACACTGAAGCTTTCTTT
CASSTRTGANTEAFF
>TRBV7-8|.|TRBD1|TRBJ2-7
TGTGCCAGCAGCTCGGGACAGGGCTCTGACGAGCAGTACTTC
CASSSGQGSDEQYF
>TRBV29-1|.|TRBD1|TRBJ2-6
TGCAGCGTTCGACAGGGATCTGCTGGGGCCAACGTCCTGACTTTC
CSVRQGSAGANVLTF
>TRBV6-1|.|.|TRBJ2-1
TGTGCCAGCAGTGGAGACGGGGAATCGACCTACAATGAGCAGTTCTTC
CASSGDGESTYNEQFF
>TRBV9|.|TRBD2|TRBJ2-1
TGTGCCAGCAGCGTAGCCAGCGGGAGCCACAATGAGCAGTTCTTC
CASSVASGSHNEQFF
>TRBV10-2|.|TRBD2|TRBJ2-7
TGCGCCAGCGCCCTAGCGGGTTCCTACGAGCAGTACTTC
CASALAGSYEQYF
>TRBV13|.|.|TRBJ2-7
TGTGCCAGCAGTCGAAGCGGGCCGGACGAGCAGTACTTC
CASSRSGPDEQYF
>TRBV29-1|many|TRBD1|TRBJ2-7
TGCAGCGTTGCGGTACAGGGGAAGTACGAGCAGTACTTC
CSVAVQGKYEQYF
>TRBV6-4|few|TRBD1|TRBJ2-7
TGTGCCAGAGGGGCGAAGTGGGCAGGGGGAAGGTACGAGCAGTACTTC
CARGAKWAGGRYEQYF
>TRBV6-5|.|TRBD1|TRBJ2-1
TGTGCCAGCAGTAGGGACAGCTTCTACAATGAGCAGTTCTTC
CASSRDSFYNEQFF
>TRBV5-1|.|.|TRBJ2-7
TGCGCCAGCAGCGAAGCGGCAGGCTCCTCCAACGAGCAGTACTTC
CASSEAAGSSNEQYF
>TRBV11-2|.|TRBD2|TRBJ2-7
TGTGCCAGCAGCTATCTAGCGGGGACCTACGAGCAGTACTTC
CASSYLAGTYEQYF
>TRBV19|.|.|TRBJ1-2
TGTGCCAGTAGTAGTTCCGGCAGGCGGGACTATGGCTACACCTTC
CASSSSGRRDYGYTF
>TRBV6-6|few|.|TRBJ1-5
TGTGCCAGCCGAATAGAGAGGGCCGGGCAGCCCCAGCATTTT
CASRIERAGQPQHF
>TRBV19|.|.|TRBJ1-3
TGTGCCAGTAGTATGGAGGGGAGCGGAAACACCATATATTTT
CASSMEGSGNTIYF
>TRBV7-9|.|.|TRBJ1-6
TGTGCCAGCAGCTTAGCGCGGGCACTAGATAATTCACCCCTCCACTTT
CASSLARALDNSPLHF
>TRBV30|few|TRBD2|TRBJ2-3
TGTGCCTTAGCCCGACTAGCGGGAGTGGAAGATACGCAGTATTTT
CALARLAGVEDTQYF
>TRBV12-3/TRBV12-4|.|.|TRBJ1-5
TGTGCCAGCAGTTTAAGTAGCCCTCAGCCCCAGCATTTT
CASSLSSPQPQHF
>TRBV7-7|.|TRBD2|TRBJ2-3
TGTGCCAGCAGCTTAGGAACTAGCGCCCTAGATACGCAGTATTTT
CASSLGTSALDTQYF
>TRBV29-1|once|TRBD1|TRBJ1-2
TGCAGCGTTGAGGGACAGTACTATGGCTACACCTTC
CSVEGQYYGYTF
>TRBV9|few|.|TRBJ2-2
TGTGCCAGCAGCGCCCGGTCGAACACCGGGGAGCTGTTTTTT
CASSARSNTGELFF